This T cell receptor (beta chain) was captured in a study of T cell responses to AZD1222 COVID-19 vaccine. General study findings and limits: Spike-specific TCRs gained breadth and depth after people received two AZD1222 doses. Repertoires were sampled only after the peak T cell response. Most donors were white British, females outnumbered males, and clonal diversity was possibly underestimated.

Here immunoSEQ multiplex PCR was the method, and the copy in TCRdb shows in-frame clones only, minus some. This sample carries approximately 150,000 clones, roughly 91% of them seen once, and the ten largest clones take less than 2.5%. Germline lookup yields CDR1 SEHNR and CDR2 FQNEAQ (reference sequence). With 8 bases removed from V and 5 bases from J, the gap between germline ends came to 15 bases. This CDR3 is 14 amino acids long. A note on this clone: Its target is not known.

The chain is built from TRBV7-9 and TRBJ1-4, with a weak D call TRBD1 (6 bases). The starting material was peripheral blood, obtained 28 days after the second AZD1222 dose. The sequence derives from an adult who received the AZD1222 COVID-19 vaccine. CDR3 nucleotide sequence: TGTGCCAGCCGCACTGACAGGAGAAATGAAAAACTGTTTTTT. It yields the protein CASRTDRRNEKLFF.